The 3 T cell receptor beta chains listed next were all sequenced from one sample in a study of T-cell memory formation after mild COVID-19 listed by TCRdb under 2021. The method was 5' RACE. TCRdb names Illumina NovaSeq 6000 as the instrument used. TCRdb trimmed the raw reads at Q25, called clones with MiXCR and kept productive beta chains. Each CDR3 protein gets just one entry, which takes the most common genes and DNA from the rows behind it. This sample comprises approximately 500,000 distinct CDR3 sequences, roughly 25% of them detected only once. Of the sample, around 12% falls within the top ten clones. Sequencing used PBMCs or a T cell subset sorted from them (not recorded which). These receptors all come from an adult woman who had mild COVID-19 (a few samples of this study predate the infection). The sample titles of this study are shuffled in the database, so cell type and time point are left out; the donor was told from shared clones.

A few counts support this clonotype. V usage is TRBV12-3 or TRBV12-4 and J usage is TRBJ2-7; possible D gene TRBD1, 5 bases. V lost 8 bases, J lost 3 bases, and 17 bases lay in between. The CDR3 is made up of 14 amino acids. CDR3 nucleotide sequence: TGTGCCAGCCGCACAGGAGCCTCCGTCTACGAGCAGTACTTC. It yields the protein CASRTGASVYEQYF.

This chain uses TRBV4-3 with TRBJ2-7; the D gene is possibly TRBD1 (6 bases). The CDR3 spans 16 residues. V dropped 4 bases and J dropped 4 bases, with 20 bases sitting between them. Germline lookup yields CDR1 LGHNA and CDR2 YSLEER. CDR3 loop: CASSRRSGRGIYEQYF. The DNA for the CDR3 is TGCGCCAGCAGCCGCCGGTCGGGCAGGGGTATTTACGAGCAGTACTTC.

V and J are TRBV5-1 and TRBJ1-4, with TRBD1 matching 7 bases. The germline V gene has CDR1 SGHRS and CDR2 YFSETQ. The V gene end was trimmed by 2 bases and the J gene end by 8 bases; junction bases not matched to a gene: 9. The CDR3 has 15 amino acids. CDR3 in amino acids: CASSFTGDRMEKLFF. The CDR3 DNA sequence: TGCGCCAGCAGCTTTACAGGGGACAGAATGGAAAAACTGTTTTTT.